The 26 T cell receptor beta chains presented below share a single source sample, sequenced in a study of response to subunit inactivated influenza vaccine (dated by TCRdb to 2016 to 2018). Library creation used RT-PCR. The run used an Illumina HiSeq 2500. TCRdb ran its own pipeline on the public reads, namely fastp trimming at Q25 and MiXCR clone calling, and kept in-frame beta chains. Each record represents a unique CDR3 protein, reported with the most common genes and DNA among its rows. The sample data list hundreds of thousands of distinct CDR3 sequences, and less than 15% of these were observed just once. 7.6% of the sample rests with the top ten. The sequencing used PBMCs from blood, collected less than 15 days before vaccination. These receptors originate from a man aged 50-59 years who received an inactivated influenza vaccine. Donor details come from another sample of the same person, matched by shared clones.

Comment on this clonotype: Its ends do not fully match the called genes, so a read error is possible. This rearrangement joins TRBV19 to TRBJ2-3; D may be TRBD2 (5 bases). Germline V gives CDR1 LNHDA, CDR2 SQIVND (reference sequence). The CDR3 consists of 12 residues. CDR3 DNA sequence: TGTGCCAGTAGTGATTCGGGGAGACGACTGGATTTT. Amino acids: CASSDSGRRLDF.

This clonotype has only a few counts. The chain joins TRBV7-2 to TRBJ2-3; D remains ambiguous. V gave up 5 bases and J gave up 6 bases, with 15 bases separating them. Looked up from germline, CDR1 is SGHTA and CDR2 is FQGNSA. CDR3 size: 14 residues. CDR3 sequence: CASSPTPIFDTQYF. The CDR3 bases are TGTGCCAGCAGCCCGACCCCAATTTTTGATACGCAGTATTTT.

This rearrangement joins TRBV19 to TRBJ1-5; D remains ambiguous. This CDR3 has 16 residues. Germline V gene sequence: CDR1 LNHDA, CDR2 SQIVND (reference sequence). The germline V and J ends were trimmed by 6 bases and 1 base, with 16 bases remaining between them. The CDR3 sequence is CASSIRTFWSNQPQHF. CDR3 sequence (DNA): TGTGCCAGTAGCATTAGGACTTTTTGGAGCAATCAGCCCCAGCATTTT. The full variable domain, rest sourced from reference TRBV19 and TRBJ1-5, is DGGITQSPKYLFRKEGQNVTLSCEQNLNHDAMYWYRQDPGQGLRLIYYSQIVNDFQKGDIAEGYSVSREKKESFPLTVTSAQKNPTAFYLCASSIRTFWSNQPQHFGDGTRLSIL.

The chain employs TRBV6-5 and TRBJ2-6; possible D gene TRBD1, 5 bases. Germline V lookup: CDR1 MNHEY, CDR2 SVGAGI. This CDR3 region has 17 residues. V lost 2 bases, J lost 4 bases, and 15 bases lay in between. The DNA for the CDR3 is TGTGCCAGCAGTTACGACTGGGGCGCCGGGGGGGCCAACGTCCTGACTTTC. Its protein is CASSYDWGAGGANVLTF.

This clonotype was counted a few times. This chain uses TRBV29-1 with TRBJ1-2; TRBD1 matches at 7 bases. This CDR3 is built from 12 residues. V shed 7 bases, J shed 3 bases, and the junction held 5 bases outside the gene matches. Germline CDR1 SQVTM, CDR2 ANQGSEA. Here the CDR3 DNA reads TGCAGCGGACGACAGGGCGACTATGGCTACACCTTC. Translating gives CSGRQGDYGYTF. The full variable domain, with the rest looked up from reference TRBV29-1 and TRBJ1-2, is SAVISQKPSRDICQRGTSLTIQCQVDSQVTMMFWYRQQPGQSLTLIATANQGSEATYESGFVIDKFPISRPNLTFSTLTVSNMSPEDSSIYLCSGRQGDYGYTFGSGTRLTVV.

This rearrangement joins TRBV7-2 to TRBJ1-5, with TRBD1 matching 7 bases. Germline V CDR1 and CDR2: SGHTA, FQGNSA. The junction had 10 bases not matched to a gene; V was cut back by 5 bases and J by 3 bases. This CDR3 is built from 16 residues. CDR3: CASSPTGTANNQPQHF. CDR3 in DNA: TGTGCCAGCAGCCCCACCGGGACAGCCAACAATCAGCCCCAGCATTTT.

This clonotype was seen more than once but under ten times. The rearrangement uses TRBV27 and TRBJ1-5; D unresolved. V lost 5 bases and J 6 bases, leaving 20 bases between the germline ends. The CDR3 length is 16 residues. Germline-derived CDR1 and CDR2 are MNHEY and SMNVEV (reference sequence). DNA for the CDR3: TGTGCCAGCAGTAAGACTCAGTTCACTGCCGGTCAGCCCCAGCATTTT. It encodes CASSKTQFTAGQPQHF.

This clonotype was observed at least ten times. In DNA form, the CDR3 reads TGTGCCAGCAGCAAAGAAGGGAATAGCAATCAGCCCCAGCATTTT. It encodes CASSKEGNSNQPQHF. The chain combines TRBV21-1 with TRBJ1-5. TRBV21-1 counts as a pseudogene. The CDR3 covers 15 residues.

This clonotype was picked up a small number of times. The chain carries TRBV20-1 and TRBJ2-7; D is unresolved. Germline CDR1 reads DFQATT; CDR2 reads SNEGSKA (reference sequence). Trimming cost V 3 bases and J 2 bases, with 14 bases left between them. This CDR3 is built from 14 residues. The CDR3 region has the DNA TGCAGTGCTAGCGGTCTGGGATCCACCTACGAGCAGTACTTC. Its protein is CSASGLGSTYEQYF.

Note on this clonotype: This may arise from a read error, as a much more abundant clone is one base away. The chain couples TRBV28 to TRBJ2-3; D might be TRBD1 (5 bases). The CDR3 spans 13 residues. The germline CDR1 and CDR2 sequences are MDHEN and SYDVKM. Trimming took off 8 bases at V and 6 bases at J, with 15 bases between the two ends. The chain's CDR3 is CASERGSRDTQYF. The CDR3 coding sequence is TGTGCCAGCGAAAGGGGCAGTCGGGATACGCAGTATTTT.

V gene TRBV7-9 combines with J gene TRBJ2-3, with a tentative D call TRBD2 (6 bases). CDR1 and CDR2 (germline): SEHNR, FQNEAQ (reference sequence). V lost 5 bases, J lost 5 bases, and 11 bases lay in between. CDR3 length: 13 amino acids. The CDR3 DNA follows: TGTGCCAGCAGCGCTAGCGTCGGAGATACGCAGTATTTT. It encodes CASSASVGDTQYF. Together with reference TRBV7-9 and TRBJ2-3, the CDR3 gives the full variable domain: DTGVSQNPRHKITKRGQNVTFRCDPISEHNRLYWYRQTLGQGPEFLTYFQNEAQLEKSRLLSDRFSAERPKGSFSTLEIQRTEQGDSAMYLCASSASVGDTQYFGPGTRLTVL.

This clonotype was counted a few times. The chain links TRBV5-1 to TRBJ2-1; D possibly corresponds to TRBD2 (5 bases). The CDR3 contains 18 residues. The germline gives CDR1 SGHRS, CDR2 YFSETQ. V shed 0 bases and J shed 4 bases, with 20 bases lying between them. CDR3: CASSLVPLVDFDYNEQFF. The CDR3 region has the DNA TGCGCCAGCAGCTTGGTGCCCCTCGTGGACTTCGATTACAATGAGCAGTTCTTC.

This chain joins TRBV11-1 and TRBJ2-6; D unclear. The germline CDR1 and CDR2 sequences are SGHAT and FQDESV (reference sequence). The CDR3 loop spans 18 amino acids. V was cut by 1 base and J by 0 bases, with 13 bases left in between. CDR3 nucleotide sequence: TGTGCCAGCAGCTTAGTTACGGGCCACGACTCTGGGGCCAACGTCCTGACTTTC. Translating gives CASSLVTGHDSGANVLTF.

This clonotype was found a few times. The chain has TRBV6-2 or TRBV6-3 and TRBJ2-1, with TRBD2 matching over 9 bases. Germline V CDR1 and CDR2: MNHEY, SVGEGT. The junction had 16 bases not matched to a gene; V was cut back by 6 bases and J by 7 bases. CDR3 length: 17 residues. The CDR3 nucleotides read TGTGCCAGCAGCCTAACTGAGCGGGAGGAGGTCAAAAATGAGCAGTTCTTC. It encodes CASSLTEREEVKNEQFF.

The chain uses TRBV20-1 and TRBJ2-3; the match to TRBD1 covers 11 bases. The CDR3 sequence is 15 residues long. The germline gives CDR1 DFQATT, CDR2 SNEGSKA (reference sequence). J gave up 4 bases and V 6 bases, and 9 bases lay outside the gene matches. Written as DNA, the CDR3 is TGCAGTGCCAGGGACAGGGGGAAATTACCAGATACGCAGTATTTT. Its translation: CSARDRGKLPDTQYF.

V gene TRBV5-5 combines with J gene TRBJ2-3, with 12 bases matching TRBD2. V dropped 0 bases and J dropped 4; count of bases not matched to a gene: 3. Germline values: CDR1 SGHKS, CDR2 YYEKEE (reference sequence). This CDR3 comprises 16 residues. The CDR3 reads CASSLGLAGASDTQYF. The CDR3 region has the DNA TGTGCCAGCAGCTTGGGACTAGCGGGAGCCTCAGATACGCAGTATTTT.

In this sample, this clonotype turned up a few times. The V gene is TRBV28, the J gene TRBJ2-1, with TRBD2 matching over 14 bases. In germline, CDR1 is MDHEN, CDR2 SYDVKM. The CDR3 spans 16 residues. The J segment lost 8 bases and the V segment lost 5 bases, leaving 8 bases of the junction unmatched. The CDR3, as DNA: TGTGCCAGCAGTCCGTCTGGGACTAGCGGGAGAGATGAGCAGTTCTTC. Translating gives CASSPSGTSGRDEQFF.

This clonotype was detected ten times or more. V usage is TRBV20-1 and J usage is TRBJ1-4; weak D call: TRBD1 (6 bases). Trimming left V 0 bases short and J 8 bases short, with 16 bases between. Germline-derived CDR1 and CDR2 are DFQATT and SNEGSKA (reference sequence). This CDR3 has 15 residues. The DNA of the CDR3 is TGCAGTGCTAGAGATCCCGGGGGCGCGGGAGAAAAACTGTTTTTT. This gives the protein CSARDPGGAGEKLFF.

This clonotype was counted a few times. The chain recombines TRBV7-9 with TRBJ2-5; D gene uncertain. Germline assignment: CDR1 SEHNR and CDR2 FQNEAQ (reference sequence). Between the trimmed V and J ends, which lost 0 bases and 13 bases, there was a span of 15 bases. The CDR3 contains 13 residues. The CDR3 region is CASSLAGSAPPYF. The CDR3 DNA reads TGTGCCAGCAGCTTAGCCGGGTCCGCTCCCCCGTACTTC.

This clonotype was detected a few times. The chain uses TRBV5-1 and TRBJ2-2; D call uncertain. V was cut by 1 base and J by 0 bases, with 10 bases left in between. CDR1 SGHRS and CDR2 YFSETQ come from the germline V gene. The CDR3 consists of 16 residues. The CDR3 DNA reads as TGCGCCAGCAGCTTGTCTCCCACCTCGAACACCGGGGAGCTGTTTTTT. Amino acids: CASSLSPTSNTGELFF.

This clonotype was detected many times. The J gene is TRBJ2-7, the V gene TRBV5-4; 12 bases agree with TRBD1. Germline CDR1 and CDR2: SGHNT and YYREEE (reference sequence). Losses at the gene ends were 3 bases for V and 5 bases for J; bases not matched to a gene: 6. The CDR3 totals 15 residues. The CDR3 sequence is CASSWGQGALNEQYF. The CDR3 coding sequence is TGTGCCAGCAGCTGGGGACAGGGGGCGCTGAACGAGCAGTACTTC.

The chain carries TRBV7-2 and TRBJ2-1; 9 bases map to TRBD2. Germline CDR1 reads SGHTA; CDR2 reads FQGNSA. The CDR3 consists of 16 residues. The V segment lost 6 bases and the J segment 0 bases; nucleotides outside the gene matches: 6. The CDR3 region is CASSRLAAGSYNEQFF. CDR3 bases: TGTGCCAGCAGTAGACTAGCGGCAGGCTCCTACAATGAGCAGTTCTTC. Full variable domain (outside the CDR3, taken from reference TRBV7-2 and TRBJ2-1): GAGVSQSPSNKVTEKGKDVELRCDPISGHTALYWYRQSLGQGLEFLIYFQGNSAPDKSGLPSDRFSAERTGGSVSTLTIQRTQQEDSAVYLCASSRLAAGSYNEQFFGPGTRLTVL.

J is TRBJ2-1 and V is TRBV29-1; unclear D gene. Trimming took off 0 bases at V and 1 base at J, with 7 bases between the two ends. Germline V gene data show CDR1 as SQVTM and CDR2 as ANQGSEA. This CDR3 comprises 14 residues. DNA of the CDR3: TGCAGCGTTGAAGATACCGGGTCCTACAATGAGCAGTTCTTC. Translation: CSVEDTGSYNEQFF.

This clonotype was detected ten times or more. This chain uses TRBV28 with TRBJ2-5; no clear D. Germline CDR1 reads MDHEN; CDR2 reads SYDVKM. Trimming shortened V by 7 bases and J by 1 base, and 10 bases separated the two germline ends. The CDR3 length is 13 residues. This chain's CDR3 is CASNPAVQETQYF. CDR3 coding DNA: TGTGCCAGCAACCCGGCAGTCCAAGAGACCCAGTACTTC.

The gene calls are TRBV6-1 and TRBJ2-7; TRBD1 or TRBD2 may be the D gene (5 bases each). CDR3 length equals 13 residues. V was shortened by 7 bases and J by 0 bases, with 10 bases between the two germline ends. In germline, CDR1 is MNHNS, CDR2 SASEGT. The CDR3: CASTSGTSYEQYF. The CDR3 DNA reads TGTGCCAGCACCTCCGGGACCTCCTACGAGCAGTACTTC.

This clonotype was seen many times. CDR3 in amino acids: CASSSGQGAYNEQFF. The CDR3 DNA follows: TGTGCCAGCAGCTCCGGACAGGGGGCTTACAATGAGCAGTTCTTC. This chain connects TRBV28 to TRBJ2-1; TRBD1 matches 11 bases. The CDR3 has 15 residues. Looked up from germline, CDR1 is MDHEN and CDR2 is SYDVKM. V lost 6 bases, J lost 4 bases, and 5 bases stayed unmatched. Complete variable domain (other parts from reference TRBV28 and TRBJ2-1): DVKVTQSSRYLVKRTGEKVFLECVQDMDHENMFWYRQDPGLGLRLIYFSYDVKMKEKGDIPEGYSVSREKKERFSLILESASTNQTSMYLCASSSGQGAYNEQFFGPGTRLTVL.